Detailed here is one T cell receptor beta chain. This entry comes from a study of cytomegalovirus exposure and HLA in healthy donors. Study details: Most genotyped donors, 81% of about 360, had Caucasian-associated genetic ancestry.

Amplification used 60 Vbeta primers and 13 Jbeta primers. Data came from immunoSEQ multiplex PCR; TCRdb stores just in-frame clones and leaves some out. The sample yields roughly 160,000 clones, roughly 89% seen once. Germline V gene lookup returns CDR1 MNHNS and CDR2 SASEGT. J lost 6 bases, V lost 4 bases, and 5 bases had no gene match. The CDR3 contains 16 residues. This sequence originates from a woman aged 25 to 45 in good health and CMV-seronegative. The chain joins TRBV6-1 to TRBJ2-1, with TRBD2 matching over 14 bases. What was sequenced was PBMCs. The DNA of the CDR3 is TGTGCCAGCAGTGCTTCGACTAGCGGGGGGGGCAATGAGCAGTTCTTC. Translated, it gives CASSASTSGGGNEQFF.